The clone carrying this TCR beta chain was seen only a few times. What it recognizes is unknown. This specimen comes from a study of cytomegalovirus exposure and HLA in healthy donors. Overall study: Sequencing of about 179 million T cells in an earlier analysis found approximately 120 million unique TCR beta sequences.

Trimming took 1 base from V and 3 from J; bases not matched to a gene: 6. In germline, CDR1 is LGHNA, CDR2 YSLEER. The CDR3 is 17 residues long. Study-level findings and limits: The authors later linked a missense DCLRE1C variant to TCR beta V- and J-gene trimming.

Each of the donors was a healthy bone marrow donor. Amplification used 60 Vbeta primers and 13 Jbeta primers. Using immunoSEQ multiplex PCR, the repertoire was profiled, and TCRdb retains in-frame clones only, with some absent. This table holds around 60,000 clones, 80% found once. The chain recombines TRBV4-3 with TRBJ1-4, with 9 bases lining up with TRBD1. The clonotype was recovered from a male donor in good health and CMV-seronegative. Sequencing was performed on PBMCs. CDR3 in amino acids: CASSQATRQGANEKLFF. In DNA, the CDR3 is TGCGCCAGCAGCCAAGCAACCAGACAGGGGGCTAATGAAAAACTGTTTTTT.